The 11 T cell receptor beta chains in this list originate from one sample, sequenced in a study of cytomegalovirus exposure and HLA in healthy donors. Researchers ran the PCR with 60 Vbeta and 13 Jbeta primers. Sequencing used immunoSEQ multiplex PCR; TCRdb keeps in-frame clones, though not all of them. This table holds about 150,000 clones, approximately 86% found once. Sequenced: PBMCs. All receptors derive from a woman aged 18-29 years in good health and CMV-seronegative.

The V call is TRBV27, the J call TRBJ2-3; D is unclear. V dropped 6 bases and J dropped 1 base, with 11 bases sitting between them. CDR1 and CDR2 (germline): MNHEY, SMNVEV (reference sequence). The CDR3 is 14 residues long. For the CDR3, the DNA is TGTGCCAGCAGGGGCTGGATGGGCACAGATACGCAGTATTTT. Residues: CASRGWMGTDTQYF.

The DNA of the CDR3 is TGTGCCAGCTCACCACTTGGGGCCCGGGGGAATTCACCCCTCCACTTT. Its protein product is CASSPLGARGNSPLHF. This sequence joins TRBV18 and TRBJ1-6, with TRBD1 as a possible D gene (5 bases). The V gene lost 1 base and the J gene lost 7 bases, with 14 bases spanning the gap. The germline V gene has CDR1 KGHSH and CDR2 LQKENI. This CDR3 has 16 amino acids. The entire variable domain, with the rest obtained from reference TRBV18 and TRBJ1-6, is as follows: NAGVMQNPRHLVRRRGQEARLRCSPMKGHSHVYWYRQLPEEGLKFMVYLQKENIIDESGMPKERFSAEFPKEGPSILRIQQVVRGDSAAYFCASSPLGARGNSPLHFGNGTRLTVT.

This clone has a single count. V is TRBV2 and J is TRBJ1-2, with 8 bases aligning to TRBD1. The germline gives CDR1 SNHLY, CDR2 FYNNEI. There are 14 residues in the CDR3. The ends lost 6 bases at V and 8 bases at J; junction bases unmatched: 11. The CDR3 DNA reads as TGTGCCAGCAGGGCGGGACAGGCGACTGAAGGCTACACCTTC. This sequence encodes CASRAGQATEGYTF.

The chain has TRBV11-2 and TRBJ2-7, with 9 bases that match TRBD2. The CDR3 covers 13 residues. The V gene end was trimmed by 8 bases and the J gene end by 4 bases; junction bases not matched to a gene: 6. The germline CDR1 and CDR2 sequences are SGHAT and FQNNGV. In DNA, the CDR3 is TGTGCCAGCGAGGAGACTAGCGGTTACGAGCAGTACTTC. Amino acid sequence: CASEETSGYEQYF.

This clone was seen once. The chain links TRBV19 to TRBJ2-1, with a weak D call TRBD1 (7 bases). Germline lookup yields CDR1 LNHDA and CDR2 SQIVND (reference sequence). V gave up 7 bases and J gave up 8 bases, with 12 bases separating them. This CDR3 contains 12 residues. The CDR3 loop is CASKGGGHEQFF. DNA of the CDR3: TGTGCCAGTAAAGGAGGGGGCCATGAGCAGTTCTTC.

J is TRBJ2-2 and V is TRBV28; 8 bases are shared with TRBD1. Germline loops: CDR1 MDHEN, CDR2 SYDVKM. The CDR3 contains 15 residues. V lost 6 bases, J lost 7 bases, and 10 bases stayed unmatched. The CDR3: CASSPTRTGHGELFF. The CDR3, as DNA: TGTGCCAGCAGCCCCACCAGGACAGGGCACGGGGAGCTGTTTTTT.

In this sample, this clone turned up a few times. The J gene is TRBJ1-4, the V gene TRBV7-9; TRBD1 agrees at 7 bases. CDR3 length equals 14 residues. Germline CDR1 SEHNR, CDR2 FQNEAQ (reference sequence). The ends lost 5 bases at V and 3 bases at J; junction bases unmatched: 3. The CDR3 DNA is TGTGCCAGCAGCCGGGACAGACCTAATGAAAAACTGTTTTTT. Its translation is CASSRDRPNEKLFF.

The CDR3 here is CASSKGTGVIRNTIYF. The DNA for the CDR3 is TGTGCCAGCAGCAAAGGGACAGGGGTAATAAGGAACACCATATATTTT. The V call is TRBV7-9, the J call TRBJ1-3; 10 bases are shared with TRBD1. CDR3 length: 16 amino acids. The germline gives CDR1 SEHNR, CDR2 FQNEAQ (reference sequence). J lost 7 bases, V lost 5 bases, and 11 bases had no gene match.

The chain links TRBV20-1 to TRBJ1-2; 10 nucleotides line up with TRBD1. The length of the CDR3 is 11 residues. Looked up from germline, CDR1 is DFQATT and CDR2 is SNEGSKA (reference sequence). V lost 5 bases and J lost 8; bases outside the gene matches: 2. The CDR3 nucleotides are TGCAGTGCTTCGACAGGGGGCGGCTACACCTTC. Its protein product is CSASTGGGYTF.

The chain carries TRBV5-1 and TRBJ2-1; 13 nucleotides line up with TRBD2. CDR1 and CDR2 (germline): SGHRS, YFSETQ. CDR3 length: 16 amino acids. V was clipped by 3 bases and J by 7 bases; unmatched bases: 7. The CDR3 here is CASSSRLAGGLNEQFF. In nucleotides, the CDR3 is TGCGCCAGCAGCTCCAGACTAGCGGGGGGCTTGAATGAGCAGTTCTTC.

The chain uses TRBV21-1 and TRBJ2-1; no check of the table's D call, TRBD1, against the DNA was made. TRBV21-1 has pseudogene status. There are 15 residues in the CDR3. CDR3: CASSKGRDSHNEQFF. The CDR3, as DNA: TGTGCCAGCAGCAAAGGCCGGGACAGCCACAATGAGCAGTTCTTC.